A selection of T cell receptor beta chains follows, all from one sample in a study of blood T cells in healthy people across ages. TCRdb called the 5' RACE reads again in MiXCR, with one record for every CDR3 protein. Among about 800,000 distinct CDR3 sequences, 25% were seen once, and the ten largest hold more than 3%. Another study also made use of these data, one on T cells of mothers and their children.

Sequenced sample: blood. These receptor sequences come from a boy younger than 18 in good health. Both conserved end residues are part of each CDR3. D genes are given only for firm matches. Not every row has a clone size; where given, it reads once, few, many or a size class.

CASSEVFNEQFF | TGCGCCAGCAGTGAGGTTTTCAATGAGCAGTTCTTC | TRBV10-2 | 12 | - | once | TRBJ2-1
CASRLTDFTEAFF | TGTGCCAGCAGGCTCACAGATTTCACTGAAGCTTTCTTT | TRBV12-3/TRBV12-4 | 13 | - | few | TRBJ1-1
CASSLERLAKETQYF | TGTGCCAGCAGCTTAGAGAGGCTAGCAAAGGAGACCCAGTACTTC | TRBV11-2 | 15 | - | - | TRBJ2-5
CASSQVFGQGSYTF | TGTGCCAGCAGCCAAGTTTTCGGTCAGGGTTCCTACACCTTC | TRBV3-1 | 14 | - | - | TRBJ1-2
CASTGTDSTDTQYF | TGTGCCAGCACCGGGACGGACAGCACAGATACGCAGTATTTT | TRBV12-3/TRBV12-4 | 14 | - | - | TRBJ2-3
CASSLVAGAGTTYEQYF | TGTGCCAGCAGCTTAGTAGCGGGGGCTGGGACCACCTACGAGCAGTACTTC | TRBV7-2 | 17 | TRBD2 | - | TRBJ2-7
CASSPGDGNEQFF | TGTGCCAGCTCACCAGGGGATGGCAATGAGCAGTTCTTC | TRBV18 | 13 | - | - | TRBJ2-1
CATPSAARDDEQFF | TGTGCCACCCCATCCGCAGCGAGAGATGATGAGCAGTTCTTC | TRBV7-9 | 14 | - | - | TRBJ2-1
CASRLTGRAAYNEQFF | TGTGCCAGCAGACTAACCGGGCGAGCGGCTTACAATGAGCAGTTCTTC | TRBV28 | 16 | - | few | TRBJ2-1
CASSAIAVSYERYF | TGTGCCAGCAGCGCGATAGCGGTTTCCTACGAGCGGTACTTC | TRBV11-2 | 14 | - | - | TRBJ2-7
CASSGLQGVNYGYTF | TGTGCCAGCAGCGGATTACAGGGAGTTAACTATGGCTACACCTTC | TRBV9 | 15 | - | - | TRBJ1-2
CASSRGEGINNEQFF | TGTGCCAGCAGCCGGGGCGAGGGAATTAACAATGAGCAGTTCTTC | TRBV6-2/TRBV6-3 | 15 | - | - | TRBJ2-1
CASSDGETSGGGTQYF | TGTGCCAGCAGCGACGGCGAGACTAGCGGGGGGGGGACCCAGTACTTC | TRBV5-8 | 16 | TRBD2 | few | TRBJ2-5
CASSLHSGGLQETQYF | TGTGCCAGCAGCTTACATAGCGGGGGCCTGCAAGAGACCCAGTACTTC | TRBV11-2 | 16 | TRBD2 | - | TRBJ2-5